This T cell receptor (beta chain) was retrieved from a study of cytomegalovirus exposure and HLA in healthy donors. The junction had 7 bases not matched to a gene; V was cut back by 2 bases and J by 6 bases. Germline CDR1 is SGHTS and CDR2 is YDEGEE. This CDR3 region has 14 residues. The PCR ran on 60 Vbeta and 13 Jbeta primers. Using immunoSEQ multiplex PCR, the repertoire was profiled, and TCRdb retains in-frame clones only, with some absent. The data show over 70,000 clones, and the top ten clones hold roughly 5.2%. The material sequenced was PBMCs. The chain has TRBV5-8 and TRBJ2-7, with 8 bases fitting TRBD1. The sequence was collected from a middle-aged woman in good health and CMV-seropositive. In DNA, the CDR3 is TGTGCCAGCAGCTTTGAGACAGGGGTGAGCGAGCAGTACTTC. It is translated as CASSFETGVSEQYF.